This T cell receptor beta chain appears in the sequencing data of a study of cytomegalovirus exposure and HLA in healthy donors. Across the whole study: Earlier findings included about 120 million unique TCR beta sequences obtained from 150 million to 200 million T cells. Study results and limitations: The study dropped some indistinguishable V segments, TRBV6-2 and TRBV6-3 among them.

With 60 Vbeta and 13 Jbeta primers, the PCR was carried out. The data were produced by immunoSEQ multiplex PCR, yet TCRdb's version contains in-frame clones alone and is incomplete. This table has about 160,000 clones, roughly 77% appearing once. From germline, CDR1 is MNHNS and CDR2 SASEGT. The CDR3 is 14 residues long. The V and J ends lost 5 bases and 3 bases respectively, with 14 bases between them. Concerning this clone: Antigen unknown.

This chain uses TRBV6-1 with TRBJ2-7, with D maybe TRBD2 (6 bases). The sequencing input was PBMCs. This TCR derives from a man aged 25-40 years in good health and CMV-seropositive. The CDR3 reads CASSLADARYEQYF. The DNA of the CDR3 is TGTGCCAGCAGTTTAGCGGACGCCCGCTACGAGCAGTACTTC.